This T cell receptor beta chain stems from a study of blood T cell repertoires in COVID-19. About the study: Acute and convalescent COVID-19 specimens originated in the United States, Italy and Spain. T cells, B-cell-depleted T cells, or PBMCs supplied cDNA or gDNA.

In the authors' methods: Reference gene primer amplification yielded estimated nucleated cell counts. Sequencing used immunoSEQ multiplex PCR; TCRdb keeps in-frame clones, though not all of them. The V and J calls and clone size are taken from that table; D and trimming were inferred from the DNA. The sample includes about 250,000 clones, roughly 84% of them seen just once. CDR1 and CDR2 (germline): GTSNPN, SVGIG (reference sequence). The V and J ends lost 1 base and 4 bases, in that order; junction bases with no gene match: 6. CDR3 size: 15 residues. The sequenced sample was peripheral blood. This clonotype originated in a man aged 45 to 65 with active or convalescent COVID-19. V gene TRBV30 combines with J gene TRBJ1-1, with TRBD1 matching over 10 bases. The CDR3 reads CAWSGDRGRGTEAFF. The CDR3 DNA is TGTGCCTGGAGTGGGGACAGGGGACGGGGCACTGAAGCTTTCTTT.